The present T cell receptor (beta chain) was sequenced within a study of CD8+CD57+ T cells in acquired aplastic anemia. Study information: An average of roughly 3 ug of DNA was obtained from sorted CD4+ and CD8+ cells. Healthy donors yielded some 11 million CD4+ cell reads on average. The study's findings and limits: CD8+ Simpson's diversity showed no significant patient-control difference.

Trimming cost V 1 base and J 1 base, with 7 bases left between them. CDR1 SQVTM and CDR2 ANQGSEA come from the germline V gene. The CDR3 consists of 13 residues. The template for TCR beta VDJ and CDR3 sequence profiling was genomic DNA. TCRdb re-called the reads with MiXCR, one entry per CDR3 protein. Of some 120,000 distinct CDR3 sequences listed, around 48% are singletons. A remark on this clonotype: Its antigen is currently unknown.

The chain links TRBV29-1 to TRBJ1-1; D not resolved. This TCR came from a human donor in good health, serving as a control. Sequencing was done on a sample of sorted CD4+, CD8+, or CD8+CD57+ T cells (not recorded which) from PBMCs. The CDR3 here is CSVEGEENTEAFF. CDR3 bases: TGCAGCGTTGAAGGTGAGGAGAACACTGAAGCTTTCTTT.